This TCR beta chain was identified during a study of cytomegalovirus exposure and HLA in healthy donors. Findings and limits, study-wide: Among TCR sequences, most were rare, though some public TCRs appeared in many donors. According to an earlier analysis, most TCR beta V segments yielded productive rearrangements about 87% or about 30% of the time. Later findings reportedly placed an Asian-associated ancestry cluster below the approximately 630-donor mean for N-insertions.

J gave up 0 bases and V 3 bases, and 10 bases lay outside the gene matches. CDR3 size: 17 residues. Germline CDR1 SEHNR, CDR2 FQNEAQ (reference sequence). The PCR had 60 Vbeta and 13 Jbeta primers. Using immunoSEQ multiplex PCR, the repertoire was profiled, and TCRdb retains in-frame clones only, with some absent. Found here are some 250,000 clones, more than 75% of them singletons; the top ten hold more than 5%. For this clone: Its specificity is not known.

The V and J genes are TRBV7-9 and TRBJ1-2; TRBD1 aligns across 7 bases. The sample taken for sequencing was PBMCs. This receptor was taken from a woman between 35 and 50 years old in good health and CMV-seropositive. The CDR3 region has the DNA TGTGCCAGCAGCTTGCAGGGGGAAAGGGCGACTAACTATGGCTACACCTTC. This codes for CASSLQGERATNYGYTF.